This is a list of T cell receptor beta chains from one sample in a study of blood T cell repertoires in COVID-19. Produced via immunoSEQ multiplex PCR; TCRdb's table is partial and in-frame only. The sample yields fewer than 200,000 clones, approximately 84% seen once. Sequencing used PBMCs or T cells enriched from blood (not recorded which). These TCRs come from a man aged 50-60 years who had recovered from COVID-19. CDR3s include the opening cysteine and the closing phenylalanine or tryptophan. Clone size is not always given. Where it is, it says once, few, many or a class for expanded clones.

cdr3_length v_call clone_size cdr3_aa
13 TRBV13 . CASSPRTGEEQYF
15 TRBV5-6 . CASSSFRGREQPQHF
13 TRBV28 . CAPRTGTNYGYTF
13 TRBV28 . CASRDGGNYGYTF
13 TRBV19 . CASSIERTSGYTF
12 TRBV21-1 . CASSKRQGQQYF
15 TRBV10-3 . CAISEGGAGDQPQHF
14 TRBV11-1 . CASSLIIFFPEQYF
14 TRBV5-1 . CASSFGQGPGELFF
14 TRBV4-1 . CASSQVGQGNTIYF
15 TRBV10-3 . CAISLGQIVDYGYTF
12 TRBV18 . CASSPGDRAAFF
15 TRBV7-3 . CASSPGTGLSGELFF
14 TRBV29-1 once CSAKFGEAGNTIYF
15 TRBV15 . CATSGERGKKYEQYF
16 TRBV28 . CASSLWGGARTDTQYF
13 TRBV5-1 . CASSLGQNEKLFF
16 TRBV6-1 . CASSDWGTGDSDTQYF
12 TRBV9 . CASSGAGLGAFF
13 TRBV2 . CASSEGQGTTQYF
13 TRBV10-3 . CAINDRSNQPQHF
14 TRBV18 . CASSSTGVQETQYF
15 TRBV7-9 many CASVAGGAPGNTIYF
16 TRBV7-9 . CASSFRQGPIQETQYF
15 TRBV15 . CATSSIQGLYEKLFF
14 TRBV6-5 once CASRDTGSQETQYF